At least ten counts were recorded for the clone carrying this TCR beta chain. Antigen specificity is unknown. This sample is part of a study of neurological immune-mediated disorders. Whole-study results and caveats: HTLV-1-associated myelopathy ranked highest for TCR clonal expansion and multiple sclerosis lowest, beneath healthy controls. Neither clinical nor MRI features were found to be associated with the multiple sclerosis repertoire cluster. One related-CDR3 cluster, which may be a signature, held the repertoires of 18 of 34 multiple sclerosis patients after phylogenetic grouping.

Per germline, CDR1 SGHRS and CDR2 YFSETQ. The CDR3 totals 16 residues. Trimming left V 3 bases short and J 7 bases short, with 20 bases between. Whenever a sequencing run was performed, it yielded over 190 million TCR-beta sequences from 15-18 subjects. TCRdb re-called the 5' RACE reads with MiXCR, one entry per CDR3 protein. The data show 25,000 to 40,000 distinct CDR3 sequences, approximately 1.5% seen once. Sequencing input: PBMCs. The chain employs TRBV5-1 and TRBJ2-1; D perhaps matches TRBD2 (7 bases). The sequence was collected from a woman in her twenties or thirties with multiple sclerosis. The CDR3 is CASSWEVGGARNEQFF. The CDR3 DNA follows: TGCGCCAGCAGCTGGGAGGTAGGGGGGGCTAGGAATGAGCAGTTCTTC. Combining the CDR3 with reference TRBV5-1 and TRBJ2-1 gives the whole variable domain KAGVTQTPRYLIKTRGQQVTLSCSPISGHRSVSWYQQTPGQGLQFLFEYFSETQRNKGNFPGRFSGRQFSNSRSEMNVSTLELGDSALYLCASSWEVGGARNEQFFGPGTRLTVL.